A selection of T cell receptor beta chains follows, all from one sample in a study of blood T cell repertoires in COVID-19. Repertoires were generated with immunoSEQ multiplex PCR, while TCRdb's copy carries only in-frame clones and drops some. The table has fewer than 200,000 clones, around nine tenths seen once. What was sequenced was peripheral blood. These receptors all come from a woman aged 70-85 years with COVID-19, enrolled during active disease. The CDR3 runs from the conserved cysteine through the conserved F or W. A D gene is named only where the DNA matches it firmly. Size values are once, few and many counts, or a class for expanded clones, and some rows have none.

D: TRBD2; V: TRBV6-5; J: TRBJ2-7; size: once; CDR3: CASSSRTSGSYEQYF; DNA: TGTGCCAGCAGTTCCCGGACTAGCGGGAGCTACGAGCAGTACTTC
D: NA; V: TRBV3-1/TRBV3-2; J: TRBJ1-4; size: few; CDR3: CASSQSRQAGFEKLFF; DNA: TGTGCCAGCAGCCAATCTCGACAGGCTGGTTTTGAAAAACTGTTTTTT
D: TRBD1; V: TRBV11-1; J: TRBJ1-4; size: once; CDR3: CASSLETGTGTEKLFF; DNA: TGTGCCAGCAGCTTAGAGACCGGGACAGGGACGGAGAAACTGTTTTTT
D: TRBD1; V: TRBV2; J: TRBJ1-4; size: NA; CDR3: CASRDGTGGASF; DNA: TGTGCCAGCAGGGACGGGACAGGGGGCGCGAGTTTT
D: TRBD1; V: TRBV5-1; J: TRBJ1-4; size: few; CDR3: CASSLTGANEKLFF; DNA: TGCGCCAGCAGCCTGACAGGGGCTAATGAAAAACTGTTTTTT
D: TRBD1; V: TRBV30; J: TRBJ1-2; size: NA; CDR3: CAWSMGTGGLGATF; DNA: TGTGCCTGGAGTATGGGGACAGGCGGCTTGGGGGCCACCTTC
D: TRBD1; V: TRBV6-1; J: TRBJ1-2; size: NA; CDR3: CASSDNAGGGYTF; DNA: TGTGCCAGCAGTGACAACGCAGGGGGCGGCTACACCTTC
D: NA; V: TRBV5-6; J: TRBJ2-3; size: NA; CDR3: CASSSSTLTDTQYF; DNA: TGTGCCAGCAGCTCTTCTACCCTCACAGATACGCAGTATTTT
D: TRBD1; V: TRBV3-1/TRBV3-2; J: TRBJ1-1; size: NA; CDR3: CASSQDSGQGTEAFF; DNA: TGTGCCAGCAGCCAAGATTCAGGACAGGGCACTGAAGCTTTCTTT
D: TRBD1; V: TRBV29-1; J: TRBJ1-5; size: NA; CDR3: CSARQGANQPQHF; DNA: TGCAGCGCGAGACAGGGGGCGAATCAGCCCCAGCATTTT
D: TRBD1; V: TRBV28; J: TRBJ1-2; size: NA; CDR3: CASSLTGLNGYTF; DNA: TGTGCCAGCAGTTTGACAGGGTTGAATGGCTACACCTTC
D: TRBD1; V: TRBV15; J: TRBJ1-3; size: NA; CDR3: CATSRGQGARGNTIYF; DNA: TGTGCCACCAGCAGAGGACAGGGGGCGCGGGGAAACACCATATATTTT
D: TRBD2; V: TRBV24-1; J: TRBJ2-2; size: NA; CDR3: CATSGAAGLAGANTGELFF; DNA: TGTGCCACCAGTGGGGCGGCCGGGCTAGCGGGAGCGAACACCGGGGAGCTGTTTTTT
D: TRBD2; V: TRBV29-1; J: TRBJ2-5; size: NA; CDR3: CSVEEVSGLAGETQYF; DNA: TGCAGCGTTGAAGAGGTTAGCGGGCTAGCGGGAGAGACCCAGTACTTC
D: TRBD1; V: TRBV6-2/TRBV6-3; J: TRBJ1-1; size: NA; CDR3: CASSGDRAPTEAFF; DNA: TGTGCCAGCAGTGGGGACAGGGCCCCCACTGAAGCTTTCTTT
D: TRBD1; V: TRBV11-3; J: TRBJ1-3; size: NA; CDR3: CASSRGTVSGNTIYF; DNA: TGTGCCAGCAGCCGAGGGACAGTCTCTGGAAACACCATATATTTT
D: NA; V: TRBV6-1; J: TRBJ1-2; size: NA; CDR3: CASSEGPGFFHTF; DNA: TGTGCCAGCAGTGAAGGCCCTGGCTTCTTCCACACCTTC
D: TRBD1; V: TRBV4-2; J: TRBJ1-5; size: NA; CDR3: CASSQEVGSQGGQPQHF; DNA: TGTGCCAGCAGCCAAGAAGTTGGTTCGCAGGGGGGTCAGCCCCAGCATTTT
D: NA; V: TRBV7-2; J: TRBJ1-1; size: NA; CDR3: CASSQGAGVEAFF; DNA: TGTGCCAGCAGCCAAGGGGCAGGGGTTGAAGCTTTCTTT
D: TRBD1; V: TRBV27; J: TRBJ1-6; size: few; CDR3: CASSATGQNSPLHF; DNA: TGTGCCAGCAGTGCGACAGGGCAGAATTCACCCCTCCACTTT
D: NA; V: TRBV14; J: TRBJ2-7; size: NA; CDR3: CASSRGLRGYEQYF; DNA: TGTGCCAGCAGCCGGGGGCTCAGAGGCTACGAGCAGTACTTC
D: NA; V: TRBV5-6; J: TRBJ1-3; size: NA; CDR3: CASSLVAGAGNTIYF; DNA: TGTGCCAGCAGCTTGGTTGCAGGGGCTGGAAACACCATATATTTT
D: NA; V: TRBV2; J: TRBJ1-6; size: NA; CDR3: CASSELRQLNNSPLHF; DNA: TGTGCCAGCAGCGAACTCCGACAGTTGAATAATTCACCCCTCCACTTT
D: NA; V: TRBV27; J: TRBJ1-1; size: once; CDR3: CASRTVRGPKTFF; DNA: TGTGCCAGTAGAACTGTAAGGGGCCCCAAAACTTTCTTT
D: TRBD1; V: TRBV28; J: TRBJ1-1; size: NA; CDR3: CASSLRQGNTEAFF; DNA: TGTGCCAGCAGTTTAAGACAGGGGAACACTGAAGCTTTCTTT
D: TRBD1; V: TRBV7-2; J: TRBJ2-2; size: NA; CDR3: CASSSHRGTGGELFF; DNA: TGTGCCAGCAGCTCCCACAGGGGAACCGGCGGGGAGCTGTTTTTT
D: NA; V: TRBV7-6; J: TRBJ1-1; size: NA; CDR3: CASRWGVEAFF; DNA: TGTGCCAGCAGGTGGGGGGTTGAAGCTTTCTTT
D: TRBD1; V: TRBV6-6; J: TRBJ1-2; size: NA; CDR3: CASRPGQGDYGYTF; DNA: TGTGCCAGCAGACCTGGACAGGGGGACTATGGCTACACCTTC
D: TRBD2; V: TRBV5-4; J: TRBJ2-7; size: few; CDR3: CASSSVTSGIYEQYF; DNA: TGTGCCAGCAGCTCGGTTACTAGCGGGATCTACGAGCAGTACTTC
D: NA; V: TRBV18; J: TRBJ1-4; size: NA; CDR3: CASSPNGIANAEKLFF; DNA: TGTGCCAGCTCACCGAACGGTATCGCTAATGCGGAAAAACTGTTTTTT
D: NA; V: TRBV6-5; J: TRBJ2-7; size: NA; CDR3: CASGTTHWQGHEQYF; DNA: TGTGCCAGCGGTACAACTCACTGGCAGGGCCACGAGCAGTACTTC
D: TRBD1; V: TRBV11-3; J: TRBJ1-4; size: NA; CDR3: CASSSFRGSEEKLFF; DNA: TGTGCCAGCAGCTCTTTCAGGGGGTCTGAGGAAAAACTGTTTTTT
D: TRBD2; V: TRBV28; J: TRBJ2-7; size: NA; CDR3: CASSSSGASGFYEQYF; DNA: TGTGCCAGCAGTTCCTCGGGGGCTAGCGGGTTCTACGAGCAGTACTTC
D: TRBD1; V: TRBV7-7; J: TRBJ2-1; size: NA; CDR3: CASSSGQAGNEQFF; DNA: TGTGCTAGCAGCTCGGGACAGGCTGGGAATGAGCAGTTCTTC
D: TRBD1; V: TRBV5-1; J: TRBJ2-7; size: NA; CDR3: CASSVDRDRAYF; DNA: TGCGCCAGCAGCGTAGACCGGGACAGGGCGTACTTC
D: TRBD2; V: TRBV19; J: TRBJ2-3; size: many; CDR3: CASSKKREGRTDTQYF; DNA: TGTGCCAGTAGTAAGAAGCGGGAGGGCCGTACAGATACGCAGTATTTT
D: TRBD1; V: TRBV7-9; J: TRBJ1-5; size: NA; CDR3: CASSLAGTGTVQPQHF; DNA: TGTGCCAGCAGCTTAGCCGGGACAGGGACGGTTCAGCCCCAGCATTTT
D: NA; V: TRBV27; J: TRBJ1-2; size: NA; CDR3: CASSPLTAGAVGYTF; DNA: TGTGCCAGCAGCCCCCTCACCGCAGGGGCCGTCGGCTACACCTTC
D: NA; V: TRBV5-1; J: TRBJ2-1; size: once; CDR3: CASSSGVDEQFF; DNA: TGCGCCAGCAGCTCCGGGGTTGACGAGCAGTTCTTC
D: NA; V: TRBV27; J: TRBJ2-4; size: few; CDR3: CASSKVKFGKNIQYF; DNA: TGTGCCAGCAGTAAAGTCAAGTTCGGCAAAAACATTCAGTACTTC
D: TRBD2; V: TRBV7-9; J: TRBJ2-7; size: NA; CDR3: CASSPPVVAGVDYEQYF; DNA: TGTGCCAGCAGCCCGCCGGTGGTAGCGGGAGTTGACTACGAGCAGTACTTC
D: NA; V: TRBV19; J: TRBJ1-1; size: NA; CDR3: CASGQTVMNTEAFF; DNA: TGTGCCAGTGGACAGACAGTTATGAACACTGAAGCTTTCTTT
D: NA; V: TRBV10-3; J: TRBJ1-2; size: NA; CDR3: CAISEVRGYTF; DNA: TGTGCCATCAGTGAAGTTCGGGGCTACACCTTC
D: NA; V: TRBV9; J: TRBJ1-6; size: NA; CDR3: CASSAGNRGISPLHF; DNA: TGTGCCAGCAGCGCAGGAAACCGGGGGATTTCACCCCTCCACTTT
D: TRBD2; V: TRBV7-9; J: TRBJ2-5; size: NA; CDR3: CASSPQPGLAGVNF; DNA: TGTGCCAGCAGCCCCCAACCGGGACTAGCGGGGGTAAACTTC